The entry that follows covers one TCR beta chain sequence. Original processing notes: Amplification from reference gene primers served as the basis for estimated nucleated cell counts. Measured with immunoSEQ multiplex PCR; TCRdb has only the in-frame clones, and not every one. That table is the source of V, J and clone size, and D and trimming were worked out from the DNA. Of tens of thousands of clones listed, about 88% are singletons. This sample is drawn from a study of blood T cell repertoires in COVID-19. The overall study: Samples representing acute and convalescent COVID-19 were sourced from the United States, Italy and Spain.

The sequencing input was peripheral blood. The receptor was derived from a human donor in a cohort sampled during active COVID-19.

This CDR3 is CSVEVRDSPLATF. CDR3 coding DNA: TGCAGCGTTGAAGTGCGGGACAGTCCTCTGGCCACCTTC. The chain employs TRBV29-1 and TRBJ1-2, with TRBD1 matching over 7 bases. The CDR3 consists of 13 residues. The J segment lost 13 bases and the V segment lost 1 base, leaving 12 bases of the junction unmatched. The germline gives CDR1 SQVTM, CDR2 ANQGSEA.